This TCR beta chain was found in a study of T cell changes during pregnancy in multiple sclerosis. Clones were sequenced by immunoSEQ multiplex PCR, and TCRdb holds only the in-frame ones, with some missing. The table records around 86,000 clones, approximately 92% of them present only once. The germline V gene has CDR1 ENHRY and CDR2 SYGVKD. After removal of 0 bases from V and 2 bases from J, the junction contained 7 bases not matched to a gene. The CDR3 covers 16 residues. Sequenced here: peripheral blood, sampled in the first trimester of pregnancy. This sequence originates from a female donor with multiple sclerosis, enrolled in a pregnancy study. V usage is TRBV10-3 and J usage is TRBJ2-7; 7 bases line up with TRBD2. Here the CDR3 DNA reads TGTGCCATCAGTGAGTCGACGGGGGGACGGCCCTACGAGCAGTACTTC. Translated: CAISESTGGRPYEQYF.